Listed here are 20 T cell receptor beta chains from one sample, sequenced in a study of CDR3 diversity in severe acne. In TCRdb, the PCR reads were re-called with MiXCR into one record per CDR3 protein. Among around 83,000 distinct CDR3 sequences listed, 49% were seen once. The material sequenced was blood. The receptors were sampled from a male donor with severe acne vulgaris.

V gene TRBV29-1 combines with J gene TRBJ1-1; maybe TRBD1 (5 bases). The CDR3 contains 14 residues. Germline V gene data show CDR1 as SQVTM and CDR2 as ANQGSEA. Trimming cost V 1 base and J 6 bases, with 15 bases left between them. The CDR3 reads CSVEGGTLPAEAFF. Here the CDR3 DNA reads TGCAGCGTTGAAGGGGGGACCCTACCCGCTGAAGCTTTCTTT.

Notes on this clonotype: It is likely a read error, because the conserved phenylalanine at the end of the CDR3 is missing. The DNA is omitted, as the CDR3 cannot be located on it reliably, and the CDR3 follows TCRdb's listing. This chain uses TRBV6-5 with TRBJ1-3; the table calls TRBD1, which could not be checked here. CDR1 and CDR2 (germline): MNHEY, SVGAGI. Inclusive of both ends, the CDR3 amounts to 8 amino acids. CDR3 region: CASSSPIS.

Worth noting for this clonotype: A much bigger clone sits one base away, suggesting this may be a read error. J is TRBJ2-1 and V is TRBV5-1; D remains unclear. Per the germline V gene, CDR1 is SGHRS and CDR2 is YFSETQ. This CDR3 contains 12 residues. The CDR3 protein is CASSLESNGQFF. For the CDR3, the DNA is TGCGCCAGCAGCTTGGAGAGCAATGGGCAGTTCTTC.

The chain is built from TRBV24-1 and TRBJ2-1, with 10 bases identical to TRBD2. The CDR3 consists of 16 residues. Per germline, CDR1 KGHDR and CDR2 SFDVKD. The junction had 10 bases not matched to a gene; V was cut back by 4 bases and J by 8 bases. CDR3 in amino acids: CATSDPSTSGTYEQFF. The CDR3 DNA follows: TGTGCCACCAGTGACCCATCAACTAGCGGGACCTATGAGCAGTTCTTC.

This clonotype was seen ten or more times. The CDR3 sequence: CASSLERAEETQYF. CDR3 coding DNA: TGCGCCAGCAGCTTGGAACGGGCAGAAGAGACCCAGTACTTC. The chain joins TRBV5-1 to TRBJ2-5, with D unresolved. V was cut by 0 bases and J by 3 bases, with 9 bases left in between. The CDR3 extends over 14 amino acids. In germline, CDR1 is SGHRS, CDR2 YFSETQ. The variable domain in full, with the rest retrieved from reference TRBV5-1 and TRBJ2-5, is KAGVTQTPRYLIKTRGQQVTLSCSPISGHRSVSWYQQTPGQGLQFLFEYFSETQRNKGNFPGRFSGRQFSNSRSEMNVSTLELGDSALYLCASSLERAEETQYFGPGTRLLVL.

The chain couples TRBV6-5 to TRBJ2-7; TRBD1 agrees at 7 bases. V shed 2 bases, J shed 4 bases, and the junction held 5 bases outside the gene matches. Germline CDR1 is MNHEY and CDR2 is SVGAGI. CDR3 length equals 14 residues. This CDR3 reads CASSYGRQGYEQYF. As DNA, the CDR3 is TGTGCCAGCAGTTACGGGAGACAGGGTTACGAGCAGTACTTC.

V and J are TRBV11-2 and TRBJ2-7, with D possibly being TRBD2 (5 bases). V lost 0 bases and J lost 4, with 13 bases in between. CDR3 size: 15 residues. CDR1 is SGHAT, CDR2 FQNNGV, per germline. This chain's CDR3 is CASSLEGVPFYEQYF. For the CDR3, the DNA is TGTGCCAGCAGCTTAGAGGGAGTCCCCTTTTACGAGCAGTACTTC.

The J gene is TRBJ2-7, the V gene TRBV25-1; 8 nucleotides line up with TRBD2. Germline V gene lookup returns CDR1 MGHDK and CDR2 SYGVNS. This CDR3 is 15 amino acids long. V was pared by 8 bases and J by 4 bases, with 13 bases of the junction left unmatched. CDR3 in DNA: TGTGCCAGCCGCTATGACAGCCTAGCGGGTTACGAGCAGTACTTC. It codes for CASRYDSLAGYEQYF.

The chain carries TRBV25-1 and TRBJ2-3; unclear D gene. The CDR3 is 13 residues long. Trimming cost V 6 bases and J 2 bases, with 9 bases left between them. CDR1 and CDR2 from the germline V gene are MGHDK and SYGVNS. Written as DNA, the CDR3 is TGTGCCAGCAGCGTAGACGCCACAGATACGCAGTATTTT. It specifies CASSVDATDTQYF.

This clonotype was seen a few times. The chain links TRBV15 to TRBJ2-7; TRBD2 matches 11 bases. V was pared by 1 base and J by 1 base, with 0 bases of the junction left unmatched. There are 15 residues in the CDR3. Germline-derived CDR1 and CDR2 are LNHNV and YYDKDF (reference sequence). The CDR3 DNA reads as TGTGCCACCAGCAGAGGGACTAGCGGGTCCTACGAGCAGTACTTC. It is translated as CATSRGTSGSYEQYF.

Concerning this clonotype itself: This may come from a read error, since a much larger clone is one base off. This chain joins TRBV5-6 and TRBJ2-7, with TRBD1 identical over 10 bases. The CDR3 is 15 residues long. The V segment lost 6 bases and the J segment 4 bases; nucleotides outside the gene matches: 10. Germline-derived CDR1 and CDR2 are SGHDT and YYEEEE. The CDR3 coding sequence is TGTGCCAGCACCAAGCTTAGGGACAGGGGATACGAGCAGTACTTC. Protein product: CASTKLRDRGYEQYF.

This chain links TRBV14 with TRBJ2-1; no reliable D call. CDR3 length: 16 residues. The ends were cut back, 1 base at V and 6 bases at J, with 16 bases in the middle. Germline loops: CDR1 SGHDN, CDR2 FVKESK. CDR3 amino acids: CASSQGTWNRCNEQFF. CDR3 in DNA: TGTGCCAGCAGCCAAGGGACGTGGAACCGGTGCAATGAGCAGTTCTTC.

The chain recombines TRBV13 with TRBJ1-2; possibly TRBD1 for D (5 bases). The V end lost 3 bases, the J end lost 7 bases, and 12 bases lay between the germline ends. Germline loops: CDR1 PRHDT, CDR2 FYEKMQ (reference sequence). The CDR3 is 13 residues long. In DNA, the CDR3 is TGTGCCAGCAGCTTCGGAGGGGTCCTTGGCTACACCTTC. This sequence encodes CASSFGGVLGYTF.

On this clonotype: Just one base apart from a much larger clone, this may be a read error. V is TRBV7-2 and J is TRBJ2-1, with 8 nucleotides matching TRBD1. V shed 4 bases and J 6 bases; nucleotides not matched to a gene: 8. The CDR3 contains 15 residues. The germline gives CDR1 SGHTA, CDR2 FQGNSA. The CDR3 protein is CASSSDHRGFNEQFF. The CDR3 DNA sequence: TGTGCCAGCAGCTCAGACCACAGGGGGTTCAATGAGCAGTTCTTC.

This clonotype was detected once. A much larger clone sits a single nucleotide away, making a read error possible. The CDR3 nucleotides read TGTGCCAGCGGCCAAGAGGGGGGCTACGAGCAGTACTTC. Translation: CASGQEGGYEQYF. V and J are TRBV4-2 and TRBJ2-7; D may correspond to TRBD1 or TRBD2 (6 bases each). Germline V CDR1 and CDR2: LGHNA, YNFKEQ. This CDR3 is 13 amino acids long.

The chain recombines TRBV7-6 with TRBJ2-1; 12 bases are shared with TRBD2. V shed 1 base and J 2 bases; nucleotides not matched to a gene: 6. The CDR3 length is 18 residues. Germline V lookup: CDR1 SGHVS, CDR2 FNYEAQ. The CDR3 coding sequence is TGTGCCAGCAGCTTAGACATCCTAGCGGGAGGGCCCTACAATGAGCAGTTCTTC. This gives the protein CASSLDILAGGPYNEQFF.

This clonotype was detected only a few times. The CDR3 region is CASSSGLAGVGDRSEQFF. CDR3 in DNA: TGTGCCAGCAGCTCGGGACTAGCGGGAGTCGGGGACCGTAGTGAGCAGTTCTTC. The chain combines TRBV7-3 with TRBJ2-1; 14 bases map to TRBD2. The ends lost 4 bases at V and 9 bases at J; junction bases unmatched: 14. CDR1 and CDR2 from the germline V gene are SGHTA and FQGTGA. CDR3 length equals 18 residues. The variable domain in full, completed from reference TRBV7-3 and TRBJ2-1, reads GAGVSQTPSNKVTEKGKYVELRCDPISGHTALYWYRQSLGQGPEFLIYFQGTGAADDSGLPNDRFFAVRPEGSVSTLKIQRTERGDSAVYLCASSSGLAGVGDRSEQFFGPGTRLTVL.

This clonotype was seen many times. The rearrangement links TRBV7-6 to TRBJ1-3; perhaps TRBD1 as D (5 bases). The CDR3 totals 15 residues. With 6 bases removed from V and 0 bases from J, the gap between germline ends came to 12 bases. The germline CDR1 and CDR2 sequences are SGHVS and FNYEAQ. In DNA form, the CDR3 reads TGTGCCAGCAGTCGTGACAGCTTCTCTGGAAACACCATATATTTT. Residues: CASSRDSFSGNTIYF.

This clonotype was detected many times. CDR3: CASSLVPNTEAFF. The CDR3 DNA is TGCGCCAGCAGCTTGGTTCCGAACACTGAAGCTTTCTTT. The rearrangement joins TRBV5-1 to TRBJ1-1; D is uncertain. The CDR3 is made up of 13 amino acids. The germline V gene has CDR1 SGHRS and CDR2 YFSETQ. Trimming left V 0 bases short and J 1 base short, with 4 bases between.

The chain uses TRBV5-8 and TRBJ2-1; D not certain. Trimming pared 0 bases from V and 8 bases from J, leaving 18 bases between. This CDR3 is built from 16 residues. The germline V gene encodes CDR1 SGHTS and CDR2 YDEGEE. The CDR3 nucleotides read TGTGCCAGCAGCTTGGGGTCGAGGAATTACAACTATGAGCAGTTCTTC. This sequence encodes CASSLGSRNYNYEQFF. The whole variable domain, filled in from reference TRBV5-8 and TRBJ2-1, reads EAGVTQSPTHLIKTRGQQATLRCSPISGHTSVYWYQQALGLGLQFLLWYDEGEERNRGNFPPRFSGRQFPNYSSELNVNALELEDSALYLCASSLGSRNYNYEQFFGPGTRLTVL.